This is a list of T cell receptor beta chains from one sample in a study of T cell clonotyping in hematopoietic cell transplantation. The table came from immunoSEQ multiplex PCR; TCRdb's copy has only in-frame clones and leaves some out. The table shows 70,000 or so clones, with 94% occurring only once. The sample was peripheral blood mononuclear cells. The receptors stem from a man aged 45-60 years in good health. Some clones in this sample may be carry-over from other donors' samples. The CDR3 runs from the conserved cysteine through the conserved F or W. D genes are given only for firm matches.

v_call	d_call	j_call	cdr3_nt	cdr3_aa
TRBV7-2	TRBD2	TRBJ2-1	TGTGCCAGCAGCGCCAGACTAGCGGGAGGGCCCAATGAGCAGTTCTTC	CASSARLAGGPNEQFF
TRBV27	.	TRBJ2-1	TGTGCCAGCAGTTTAGTAGGGGCGGGAAATGAGCAGTTCTTC	CASSLVGAGNEQFF
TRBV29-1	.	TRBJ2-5	TGCAGCGCCCCCCTTTGGGGAGGCCAAGAGACCCAGTACTTC	CSAPLWGGQETQYF
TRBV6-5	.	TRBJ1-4	TGTGCCAGCAGAACGAGGGTGGGGGGAGGAGGAAAACTGTTTTTT	CASRTRVGGGGKLFF
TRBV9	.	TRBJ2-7	TGTGCCAGCAGCGGTTTATCCTACGAGCAGTACTTC	CASSGLSYEQYF
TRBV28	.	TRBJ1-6	TGTGCCAGCAGTTTAGGTAGGGCGGCTAACTCTTCACCCCTCCACTTT	CASSLGRAANSSPLHF
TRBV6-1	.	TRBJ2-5	TGTGCCAGCAGGCCGTGGAAAGAGACCCAGTACTTC	CASRPWKETQYF
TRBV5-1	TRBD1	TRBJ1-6	TGCGCCAGCAGCTTGTCACAGGGGCGGAATTCACCCCTCCACTTT	CASSLSQGRNSPLHF
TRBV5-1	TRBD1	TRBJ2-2	TGCGCCAGCAGCTTATGGACAGGGAACACCGGGGAGCTGTTTTTT	CASSLWTGNTGELFF
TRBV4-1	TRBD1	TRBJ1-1	TGCGCCAGCAGCCAAGATCTCAGGGGGCTTACTGAAGCTTTCTTT	CASSQDLRGLTEAFF
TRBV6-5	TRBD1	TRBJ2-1	TGTGCCAGCAGTTACTCGACAGGGACTGAGCAGTTCTTC	CASSYSTGTEQFF
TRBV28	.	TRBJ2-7	TGTGCCAGCAGTTCCCCGGACGGACCCTTCTACGAGCAGTACTTC	CASSSPDGPFYEQYF
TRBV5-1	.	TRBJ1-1	TGCGCCAGCAGCTTACAGGACGGACCTGAAGCTTTCTTT	CASSLQDGPEAFF
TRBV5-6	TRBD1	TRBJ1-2	TGTGCCAGCAAAAGGACAGGCGCGAACTATGGCTACACCTTC	CASKRTGANYGYTF
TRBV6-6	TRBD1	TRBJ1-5	TGTGCCAGCAGCCAACCTGACAGGGACGACAATCAGCCCCAGCATTTT	CASSQPDRDDNQPQHF
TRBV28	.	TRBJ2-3	TGTGCCAGCAGAACCCCAGTGGGTTACACAGATACGCAGTATTTT	CASRTPVGYTDTQYF
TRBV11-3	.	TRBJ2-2	TGTGCCAGCAGCCCGGACGGGATGAACACCGGGGAGCTGTTTTTT	CASSPDGMNTGELFF
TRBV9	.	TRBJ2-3	TGTGCCAGCAGCGTAGCGGCAGGCATCCAAGATACGCAGTATTTT	CASSVAAGIQDTQYF
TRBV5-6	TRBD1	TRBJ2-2	TGTGCCAGCAGCTTCGCCGGGACAGGGACCGGGGAGCTGTTTTTT	CASSFAGTGTGELFF
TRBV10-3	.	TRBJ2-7	TGTGCCATCAGTGGGGGGATAGGGGCCTACGAGCAGTACTTC	CAISGGIGAYEQYF
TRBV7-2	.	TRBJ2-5	TGTGCCAGCAGTCTCAGACGGAACCAAGAGACCCAGTACTTC	CASSLRRNQETQYF
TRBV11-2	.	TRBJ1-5	TGTGCCAGCAGCTCCCAACCGGGAGAAGAGCCCCAGCATTTT	CASSSQPGEEPQHF
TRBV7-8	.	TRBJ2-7	TGTGCCAGCAGCTTAGTGGAAACGCGGGACGAGCAGTACTTC	CASSLVETRDEQYF
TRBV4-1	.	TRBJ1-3	TGCGCCAGCAGCCAAGAATTTGGAAACACCATATATTTT	CASSQEFGNTIYF
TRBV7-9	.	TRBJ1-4	TGTGCCAGCAGCTCCAACCGACAGGCACTTAATGAAAAACTGTTTTTT	CASSSNRQALNEKLFF
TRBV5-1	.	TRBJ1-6	TGCGCCAGCTCACGAGGGAGCGGAGGGAATTCACCCCTCCACTTT	CASSRGSGGNSPLHF
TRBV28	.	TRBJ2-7	TGTGCCAGCACCCTGGACAGCGGTCGGGACGAGCAGTACTTC	CASTLDSGRDEQYF
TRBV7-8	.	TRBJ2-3	TGTGCCAGCAGCTTATCGTCGCTAGGCAGCACAGATACGCAGTATTTT	CASSLSSLGSTDTQYF
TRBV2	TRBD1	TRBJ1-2	TGTGCCAGCAGTGAAGGCGGGACAGGGAAATTCCGCTATGGCTACACCTTC	CASSEGGTGKFRYGYTF
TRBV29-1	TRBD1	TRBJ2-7	TGCAGCGTCGAGGACAGGGGGCCTGACTACGAGCAGTACTTC	CSVEDRGPDYEQYF
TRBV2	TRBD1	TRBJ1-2	TGTGCCAGCAGGATCGGGACAGGGGGGAACTATGGCTACACCTTC	CASRIGTGGNYGYTF
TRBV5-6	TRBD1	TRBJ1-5	TGTGCCAGCAGCCCCGGGACAGGGGGCCGGTTTCAGCCCCAGCATTTT	CASSPGTGGRFQPQHF
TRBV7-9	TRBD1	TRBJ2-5	TGTGCCAGCAGCTTAGCCGGGACAGGAGACGAGACCCAGTACTTC	CASSLAGTGDETQYF
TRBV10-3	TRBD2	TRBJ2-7	TGTGCCACGGGGACTAGCGGGGGCTCCTACGAGCAGTACTTC	CATGTSGGSYEQYF
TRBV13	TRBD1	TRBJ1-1	TGTGCCAGCAGCTTCAGGACAGGGGTACTGAACACTGAAGCTTTCTTT	CASSFRTGVLNTEAFF
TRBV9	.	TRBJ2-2	TGTGCCAGCAGCGTAGCTGCACTATACACCGGGGAGCTGTTTTTT	CASSVAALYTGELFF
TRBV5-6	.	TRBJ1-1	TGTGCCAGCAGCTTGTTATCCACTGAAGCTTTCTTT	CASSLLSTEAFF
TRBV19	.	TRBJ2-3	TGTGCCAGTAGTGATCAGGGAGGCACAGATACGCAGTATTTT	CASSDQGGTDTQYF
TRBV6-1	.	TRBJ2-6	TGTGCCAGCAGTGAATTCTTGTCCGGGAATGGGGCCAACGTCCTGACTTTC	CASSEFLSGNGANVLTF
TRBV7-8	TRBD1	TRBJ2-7	TGTGCCAGCAGCCTCGGGGACAGGGATCACGAGCAGTACTTC	CASSLGDRDHEQYF
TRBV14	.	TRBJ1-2	TGTGCCAGCAGCCCCACCTCCGGGAAAAACTATGGCTACACCTTC	CASSPTSGKNYGYTF
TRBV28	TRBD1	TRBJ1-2	TGTGCCAGCAGGCAGCCGGGACAGATAATCTATGGCTACACCTTC	CASRQPGQIIYGYTF